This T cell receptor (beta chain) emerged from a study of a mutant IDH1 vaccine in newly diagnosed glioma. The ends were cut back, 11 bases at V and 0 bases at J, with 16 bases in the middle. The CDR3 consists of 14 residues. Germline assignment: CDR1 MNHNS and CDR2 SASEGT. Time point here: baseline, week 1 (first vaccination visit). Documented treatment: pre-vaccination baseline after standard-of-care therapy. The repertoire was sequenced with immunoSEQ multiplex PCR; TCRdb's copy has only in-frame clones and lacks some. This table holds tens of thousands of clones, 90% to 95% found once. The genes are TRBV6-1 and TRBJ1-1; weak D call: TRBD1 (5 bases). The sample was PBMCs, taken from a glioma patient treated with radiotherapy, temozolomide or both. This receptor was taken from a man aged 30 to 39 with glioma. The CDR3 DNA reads TGTGCCGAAGCTGTCGGGGCTATGAACACTGAAGCTTTCTTT. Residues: CAEAVGAMNTEAFF.